This T cell receptor beta chain came from a study of CD8 T cells in ankylosing spondylitis. This clonotype was found a few times. Antigen specificity is unknown. The ends lost 5 bases at V and 7 bases at J; junction bases unmatched: 12. The CDR3 spans 15 residues. CDR1 and CDR2 (germline): DFQATT, SNEGSKA (reference sequence). Findings and limits, study-wide: Seemingly characteristic of ankylosing spondylitis blood was a TCR beta motif consisting of fewer than 10 highly homologous variants.

Libraries for TCR beta were made by quantitative 5'-RACE with molecular barcodes. TCRdb reanalysed the 5' RACE reads using MiXCR and keeps one entry per CDR3 protein. The sample consists of 250,000 or so distinct CDR3 sequences, about 24% of them appearing once. Sequencing was carried out using blood, either unsorted or a sorted T cell fraction (not recorded which). The sequence was collected from a male donor with ankylosing spondylitis or in good health (not recorded which). The rearrangement links TRBV20-1 to TRBJ2-5; 11 positions match TRBD1. CDR3 in amino acids: CSAGGDRGDSRTQYF. CDR3 nucleotides: TGCAGTGCTGGCGGGGACAGGGGGGATTCGCGGACCCAGTACTTC.